This TCR beta chain was sequenced in a study of T-cell reconstitution after alpha-beta-depleted transplantation in children. This clonotype was counted between two and nine times. During its preparation, the TCRbeta library received unique molecular identifiers. TCRdb itself ran the PCR reads through MiXCR, one entry per CDR3 protein. The sample gives a few hundred thousand distinct CDR3 sequences, roughly an eighth of which show up once; roughly 5.4% is in the top ten. This sample comprised PBMCs from the stem cell graft donor, obtained from the stem cell graft. This sequence originates from a human donor who donated a stem cell graft to a child with combined immunodeficiency.

Here the CDR3 reads CASSPSVLAGPDTQYF. The CDR3 DNA sequence: TGCGCCAGCAGCCCGTCGGTGCTAGCGGGACCCGATACGCAGTATTTT. V and J are TRBV5-1 and TRBJ2-3, with 9 bases identical to TRBD2. V lost 4 bases to trimming and J lost 6 bases; unmatched junction nucleotides: 12. The CDR3 has 16 residues. Germline V gene sequence: CDR1 SGHRS, CDR2 YFSETQ.